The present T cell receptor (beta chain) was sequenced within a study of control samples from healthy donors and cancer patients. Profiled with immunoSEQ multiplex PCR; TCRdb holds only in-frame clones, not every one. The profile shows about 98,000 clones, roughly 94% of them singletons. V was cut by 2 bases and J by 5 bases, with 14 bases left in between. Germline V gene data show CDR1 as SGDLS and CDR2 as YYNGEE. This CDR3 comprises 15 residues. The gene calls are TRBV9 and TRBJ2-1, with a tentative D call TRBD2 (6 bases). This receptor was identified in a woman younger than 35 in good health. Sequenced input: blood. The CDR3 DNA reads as TGTGCCAGCAGCGTTACAGCGGGCCTCAACAATGAGCAGTTCTTC. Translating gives CASSVTAGLNNEQFF.